The clone carrying this T cell receptor (beta chain) occurred many times. Using RNA transcripts as the source, TCR beta CDR3 regions were amplified. When the TCR CDR3 underwent first-round RT-PCR, the HTBI primer set was used. TCRdb independently ran MiXCR on the multiplex PCR reads; one entry per CDR3 protein. Of around 260,000 distinct CDR3 sequences in the sample, around a quarter were seen once. The junction had 7 bases not matched to a gene; V was cut back by 5 bases and J by 6 bases. Germline V gene lookup returns CDR1 LGHNT and CDR2 FRNRAP. The CDR3 contains 16 residues. The entry originates in a study of T cells in Graves' hyperthyroidism and ophthalmopathy.

The clonotype comes from a man aged 35-49 years with Graves' hyperthyroidism that later progressed to Graves' ophthalmopathy. The specimen sequenced was blood. The chain couples TRBV12-5 to TRBJ2-2; 12 bases agree with TRBD2. The CDR3 reads CASGPVLAGGAGELFF. The CDR3 nucleotides are TGTGCTAGTGGTCCCGTCCTAGCGGGAGGGGCCGGGGAGCTGTTTTTT.